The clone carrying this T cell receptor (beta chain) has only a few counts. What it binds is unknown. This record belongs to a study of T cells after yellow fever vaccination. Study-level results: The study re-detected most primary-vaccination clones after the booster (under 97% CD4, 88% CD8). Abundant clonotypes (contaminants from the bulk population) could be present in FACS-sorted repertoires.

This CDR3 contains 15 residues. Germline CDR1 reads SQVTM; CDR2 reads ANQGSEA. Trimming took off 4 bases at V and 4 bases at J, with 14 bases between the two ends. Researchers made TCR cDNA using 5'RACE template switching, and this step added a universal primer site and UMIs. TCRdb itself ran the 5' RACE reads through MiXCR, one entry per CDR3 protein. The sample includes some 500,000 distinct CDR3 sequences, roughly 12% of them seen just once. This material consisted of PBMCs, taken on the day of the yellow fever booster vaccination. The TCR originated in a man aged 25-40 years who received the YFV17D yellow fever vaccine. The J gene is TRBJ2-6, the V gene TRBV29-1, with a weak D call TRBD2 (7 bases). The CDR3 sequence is CSVVGGANGANVLTF. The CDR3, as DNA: TGCAGCGTTGTTGGGGGGGCAAACGGGGCCAACGTCCTGACTTTC.